This T cell receptor beta chain is drawn from a study of T cell repertoires in cytomegalovirus infection. About this clonotype itself: Its antigen is undetermined. This may come from a read error, since a much larger clone is one base off.

CDR3 size: 16 residues. V was shortened by 5 bases and J by 2 bases, with 17 bases between the two germline ends. Per the germline V gene, CDR1 is SGHVS and CDR2 is FQNEAQ. Via MiXCR, TCRdb re-called the reads, giving one row per CDR3 protein. The table records 700,000 to 850,000 distinct CDR3 sequences, 32% of them present only once. Sequences were derived from cultured CD8+ T cells from PBMCs, sampled from culture after CMV antigen stimulation. This rearrangement joins TRBV7-8 to TRBJ2-3; the D is unclear. The receptor's source is a human donor in good health (CMV status not recorded). Some clones in this sample may be carry-over from other donors' samples. The CDR3 region has the DNA TGTGCCAGCAGCGTACGGTCTGGCTTTTTCACAGATACGCAGTATTTT. As protein: CASSVRSGFFTDTQYF.